A single sample gave rise to the 29 T cell receptor beta chains below, sequenced in a study of human T cells and chemical hapten exposure. Time point specified: patch test 3, about 24 weeks after DPC sensitization. Treatment noted: therapeutic diphenylcyclopropenone sensitization with weekly scalp DPC. TCRdb reanalysed the RACE reads using MiXCR and keeps one entry per CDR3 protein. Of about 160,000 distinct CDR3 sequences detected, 25% to 30% appear once; the ten largest clones hold around 2.3%. The sequences come from whole blood, collected in connection with sensitization to the hapten diphenylcyclopropenone (DPC). These receptors came from a young woman with alopecia areata. Some clones in this sample may be carry-over from other donors' samples.

This clonotype was counted a few times. The chain is built from TRBV6-1 and TRBJ2-3, with TRBD1 matching 9 bases. Trimming at V came to 8 bases and at J to 3 bases, leaving 12 bases not matched to a gene. The germline CDR1 and CDR2 sequences are MNHNS and SASEGT. The CDR3 runs to 16 residues. The CDR3 DNA reads as TGTGCCAGCGCCCAACAGGGGGCGATCATAACAGATACGCAGTATTTT. It encodes CASAQQGAIITDTQYF.

With respect to this clonotype: One end of the junction does not line up with germline, which may come from a read error. The J gene is TRBJ2-1, the V gene TRBV7-7; D is possibly TRBD2 (5 bases). The CDR3 spans 13 residues. The germline V gene encodes CDR1 SSHAT and CDR2 FNYEAQ (reference sequence). The CDR3 sequence is CASSLAGSDEQFF. CDR3 DNA: TGTGCTAGCAGCTTAGCTGGTAGCGATGAGCAGTTCTTC.

Remarks on this clonotype: Because the CDR3 is missing its conserved closing phenylalanine or tryptophan, this is likely a read error. V usage is TRBV4-1 and J usage is TRBJ1-5; D might be TRBD1 (5 bases). Germline V lookup: CDR1 MGHRA, CDR2 YSYEKL. Trimming shortened V by 0 bases and J by 5 bases, and 14 bases separated the two germline ends. The CDR3 spans 16 residues. The chain's CDR3 is CASSQEVAGRDQPQHS. The CDR3 region has the DNA TGCGCCAGCAGCCAAGAGGTGGCAGGGAGAGATCAGCCCCAGCATTCT.

CDR3 region: CSVETVGTGTYEQYF. The CDR3 coding sequence is TGCAGCGTTGAAACTGTGGGGACAGGGACCTACGAGCAGTACTTC. J is TRBJ2-7 and V is TRBV29-1; 9 nucleotides align to TRBD1. V shed 2 bases, J shed 2 bases, and the junction held 7 bases outside the gene matches. Germline assignment: CDR1 SQVTM and CDR2 ANQGSEA. CDR3 length equals 15 residues.

This clonotype was seen a handful of times. This chain joins TRBV12-2 and TRBJ2-1. TRBV12-2 is an annotated pseudogene. This CDR3 is 12 amino acids long. The CDR3 sequence: CASRFEGSSKFF. Here the CDR3 DNA reads TGTGCAAGTCGCTTTGAAGGAAGCTCCAAGTTCTTC.

This clonotype has a handful of counts. The chain carries TRBV4-2 and TRBJ2-3, with TRBD2 matching over 11 bases. V trimming: 3 bases; J trimming: 7 bases; junction bases outside the gene matches: 9. The germline V gene encodes CDR1 LGHNA and CDR2 YNFKEQ. The CDR3 has 16 residues. CDR3 residues: CASSQGRGTSGYTQYF. The CDR3 DNA reads TGTGCCAGCAGCCAGGGCCGTGGGACTAGCGGATATACGCAGTATTTT.

The J gene is TRBJ2-1, the V gene TRBV7-9; D is unresolved. Trimming left V 5 bases short and J 9 bases short, with 8 bases between. The CDR3 runs to 11 residues. The germline V gene has CDR1 SEHNR and CDR2 FQNEAQ (reference sequence). CDR3 in amino acids: CASSALGEQFF. For the CDR3, the DNA is TGTGCCAGCAGCGCTCTCGGTGAGCAGTTCTTC.

CDR3 in amino acids: CASSFSGQGAGGYTF. DNA for the CDR3: TGTGCCAGCAGCTTTTCTGGACAGGGGGCAGGGGGCTACACCTTC. V and J are TRBV7-9 and TRBJ1-2, with 11 bases that match TRBD1. CDR1 and CDR2 (germline): SEHNR, FQNEAQ (reference sequence). CDR3 length equals 15 residues. The V gene end was trimmed by 3 bases and the J gene end by 8 bases; junction bases not matched to a gene: 8. Looking up the rest from reference TRBV7-9 and TRBJ1-2 gives the full variable domain: DTGVSQNPRHKITKRGQNVTFRCDPISEHNRLYWYRQTLGQGPEFLTYFQNEAQLEKSRLLSDRFSAERPKGSFSTLEIQRTEQGDSAMYLCASSFSGQGAGGYTFGSGTRLTVV.

CDR3 protein: CASRPGPANTGELFF. CDR3 coding DNA: TGTGCCAGCAGGCCGGGACCGGCGAACACCGGGGAGCTGTTTTTT. The chain joins TRBV6-5 to TRBJ2-2, with D perhaps TRBD1 or TRBD2 (5 bases each). CDR1 is MNHEY and CDR2 is SVGAGI in the germline V gene. This CDR3 region has 15 residues. Deletions cut 6 bases from V and 0 bases from J, with 11 bases between.

There are a few counts of this clonotype. The gene calls are TRBV9 and TRBJ2-2; D is unresolved. The germline gives CDR1 SGDLS, CDR2 YYNGEE. The CDR3 consists of 14 residues. V was clipped by 3 bases and J by 5 bases, with 11 bases between them. CDR3 bases: TGTGCCAGCAGCGAGTCTAGGTTAACCGGGGAGCTGTTTTTT. It is translated as CASSESRLTGELFF.

Comment on this clonotype: One end of the junction is discordant with germline, which a read error may explain. The genes are TRBV25-1 and TRBJ1-1; 7 positions agree with TRBD1. From germline, CDR1 is MGHDK and CDR2 SYGVNS. This CDR3 has 14 amino acids. CDR3 residues: CASSEVTGPATLEF. The CDR3 DNA follows: TGTGCCAGCAGTGAAGTGACAGGGCCGGCGACGCTAGAGTTT.

This chain connects TRBV12-3 or TRBV12-4 to TRBJ1-1; 7 bases line up with TRBD1. Germline trimming cut 3 bases from V and 7 bases from J; bases unmatched to any gene: 11. This CDR3 has 15 amino acids. The CDR3 loop reads CASSFQGIRTGEAFF. CDR3 bases: TGTGCCAGCAGTTTCCAAGGAATAAGGACAGGTGAAGCTTTCTTT.

This clonotype showed up just a few times. This chain links TRBV7-9 with TRBJ2-2; D remains ambiguous. The CDR3 contains 12 residues. With 6 bases removed from V and 6 bases from J, the gap between germline ends came to 8 bases. The germline V gene encodes CDR1 SEHNR and CDR2 FQNEAQ (reference sequence). CDR3 nucleotide sequence: TGTGCCAGCAGACGGAGTCCCGGGGAGCTGTTTTTT. The encoded protein is CASRRSPGELFF.

The V call is TRBV6-5, the J call TRBJ2-7; D ambiguous. Germline V gene lookup returns CDR1 MNHEY and CDR2 SVGAGI. The CDR3 is 11 residues long. The V gene lost 4 bases and the J gene lost 7 bases, with 8 bases spanning the gap. CDR3 DNA: TGTGCCAGCAGTTCCCTGGGGGAGCAGTACTTC. Protein product: CASSSLGEQYF.

This clonotype was observed at least ten times. This chain connects TRBV2 to TRBJ2-7; D possibly uses TRBD1 or TRBD2 (5 bases each). V was pared by 6 bases and J by 2 bases, with 5 bases between. This CDR3 is 11 amino acids long. Germline CDR1 SNHLY, CDR2 FYNNEI. CDR3 residues: CASRGPYEQYF. The CDR3 nucleotides read TGTGCCAGCAGGGGACCCTACGAGCAGTACTTC.

The chain is built from TRBV25-1 and TRBJ1-1; maybe TRBD1 (5 bases). The CDR3 totals 13 residues. Germline V CDR1 and CDR2: MGHDK, SYGVNS. V was clipped by 8 bases and J by 8 bases, with 18 bases between them. In nucleotides, the CDR3 is TGTGCCAGCCGATGGGGGACGCAGGGAGAAGCTTTCTTT. Its protein product is CASRWGTQGEAFF.

CDR3 residues: CASSPRTSGSNEQFF. The CDR3, as DNA: TGTGCCAGCAGCCCCCGGACTAGCGGGTCTAATGAGCAGTTCTTC. The chain combines TRBV7-3 with TRBJ2-1; 11 bases line up with TRBD2. The CDR3 loop spans 15 amino acids. V was pared by 5 bases and J by 7 bases, with 7 bases of the junction left unmatched. In germline, CDR1 is SGHTA, CDR2 FQGTGA.

This clonotype was counted between two and nine times. The V call is TRBV27, the J call TRBJ2-1, with D hard to call. CDR1 and CDR2 (germline): MNHEY, SMNVEV (reference sequence). The CDR3 runs to 15 residues. V shed 0 bases and J shed 0 bases, with 6 bases lying between them. This chain's CDR3 is CASSLSVYSYNEQFF. Written as DNA, the CDR3 is TGTGCCAGCAGTTTATCGGTATACTCCTACAATGAGCAGTTCTTC.

The chain employs TRBV6-5 and TRBJ1-2; D remains ambiguous. This CDR3 spans 15 amino acids. The V gene lost 0 bases and the J gene lost 3 bases, with 11 bases spanning the gap. The germline gives CDR1 MNHEY, CDR2 SVGAGI. Here the CDR3 reads CASSYSWGVDYGYTF. CDR3 DNA: TGTGCCAGCAGTTACTCATGGGGAGTCGACTATGGCTACACCTTC.

The chain links TRBV2 to TRBJ2-7; D unclear. CDR1 is SNHLY and CDR2 is FYNNEI in the germline V gene. V shed 10 bases and J shed 1 base, with 17 bases lying between them. There are 14 residues in the CDR3. The chain's CDR3 is CATFSWQHSYEQYF. The CDR3 bases are TGTGCCACTTTTTCGTGGCAGCATTCCTACGAGCAGTACTTC.

The rearrangement links TRBV7-2 to TRBJ2-7, with D possibly being TRBD1 or TRBD2 (6 bases each). Looked up from germline, CDR1 is SGHTA and CDR2 is FQGNSA. The length of the CDR3 is 13 residues. Between the trimmed V and J ends, which lost 2 bases and 6 bases, there was a span of 11 bases. DNA for the CDR3: TGTGCCAGCAGCTTACAGGGGACTGGCGAGCAGTACTTC. Translation: CASSLQGTGEQYF.

The V call is TRBV2, the J call TRBJ1-5; no definite D call. Deletions cut 4 bases from V and 2 bases from J, with 12 bases between. The CDR3 sequence is 15 residues long. The germline V gene encodes CDR1 SNHLY and CDR2 FYNNEI. In DNA form, the CDR3 reads TGTGCCAGCAGTGTCGGGTTCAGTGGCAATCAGCCCCAGCATTTT. This codes for CASSVGFSGNQPQHF. Together with reference TRBV2 and TRBJ1-5, the CDR3 gives the full variable domain: EPEVTQTPSHQVTQMGQEVILRCVPISNHLYFYWYRQILGQKVEFLVSFYNNEISEKSEIFDDQFSVERPDGSNFTLKIRSTKLEDSAMYFCASSVGFSGNQPQHFGDGTRLSIL.

The chain recombines TRBV20-1 with TRBJ2-1, with D perhaps matching TRBD2 (6 bases). Trimming left V 0 bases short and J 8 bases short, with 11 bases between. CDR1 DFQATT and CDR2 SNEGSKA come from the germline V gene (reference sequence). This CDR3 region has 13 residues. The CDR3 loop is CSARDFPGDEQFF. The CDR3 region has the DNA TGCAGTGCTAGAGATTTTCCGGGGGATGAGCAGTTCTTC.

The sample holds many counts of this clonotype. The rearrangement links TRBV7-3 to TRBJ2-3, with D possibly being TRBD2 (6 bases). This CDR3 contains 16 residues. Trimming took off 1 base at V and 0 bases at J, with 11 bases between the two ends. The germline V gene encodes CDR1 SGHTA and CDR2 FQGTGA. CDR3 sequence: CASSLMASVSTDTQYF. For the CDR3, the DNA is TGTGCCAGCAGCTTAATGGCTAGCGTCAGCACAGATACGCAGTATTTT.

V and J are TRBV27 and TRBJ1-5; D might be TRBD1 (5 bases). Trimming removed 1 base at V and 6 bases at J, with 13 bases between. The CDR3 has 15 residues. Germline V gives CDR1 MNHEY, CDR2 SMNVEV (reference sequence). The CDR3 region has the DNA TGTGCCAGCAGTTTATTTGGGGGTGGCGGTCAGCCCCAGCATTTT. Its translation: CASSLFGGGGQPQHF.

The CDR3 loop is CASSTRTASYEQYF. CDR3 DNA: TGTGCCAGCAGCACCCGGACAGCCTCCTACGAGCAGTACTTC. This rearrangement joins TRBV7-9 to TRBJ2-7; D may be TRBD1 (6 bases). The germline V and J ends were trimmed by 5 bases and 0 bases, with 11 bases remaining between them. CDR1 SEHNR and CDR2 FQNEAQ come from the germline V gene (reference sequence). This CDR3 region has 14 residues. The whole variable domain, remainder taken from reference TRBV7-9 and TRBJ2-7, is DTGVSQNPRHKITKRGQNVTFRCDPISEHNRLYWYRQTLGQGPEFLTYFQNEAQLEKSRLLSDRFSAERPKGSFSTLEIQRTEQGDSAMYLCASSTRTASYEQYFGPGTRLTVT.

This clonotype came up a few times. The chain joins TRBV9 to TRBJ2-1, with TRBD2 identical over 14 bases. CDR1 is SGDLS and CDR2 is YYNGEE in the germline V gene. The V gene end was trimmed by 4 bases and the J gene end by 6 bases; junction bases not matched to a gene: 6. The CDR3 has 16 residues. This CDR3 reads CASSTLGTSGSNEQFF. CDR3 DNA sequence: TGTGCCAGCAGCACCCTTGGGACTAGCGGGAGCAATGAGCAGTTCTTC.

The J gene is TRBJ2-1, the V gene TRBV6-5; D perhaps matches TRBD1 (7 bases). Germline CDR1 and CDR2: MNHEY and SVGAGI. The CDR3 contains 16 residues. The V end lost 0 bases, the J end lost 6 bases, and 15 bases lay between the germline ends. The DNA of the CDR3 is TGTGCCAGCAGTTACTCAGGCAGGGGGGTGTTCAATGAGCAGTTCTTC. The encoded protein is CASSYSGRGVFNEQFF.

This clonotype occurred a few times. The DNA for the CDR3 is TGTGCCAGCAGCTTACAACAGGGGGATTCACCCCTCCACTTT. Protein sequence: CASSLQQGDSPLHF. This rearrangement joins TRBV7-9 to TRBJ1-6; TRBD1 matches at 8 bases. CDR1 SEHNR and CDR2 FQNEAQ come from the germline V gene (reference sequence). V lost 2 bases and J lost 8; bases outside the gene matches: 2. The CDR3 spans 14 residues.